Following are 26 T cell receptor beta chains from one sample sequenced in a study of T cell repertoires in cytomegalovirus infection (dated by TCRdb to about 2019). No antigen has been identified for these receptors. This specimen's treatment or condition label, per the study, means: in vitro stimulation with specific CMV peptide epitopes to enrich CMV-specific T cells. TCRdb names Illumina HiSeq 1500 as the instrument used. The raw public reads went through TCRdb reprocessing: fastp at Q25, MiXCR clone calling, in-frame beta chains kept. One record per CDR3 amino acid sequence lists the most common genes and DNA. Present in this sample are 380,000 or so distinct CDR3 sequences, around a third of which were seen just once. Approximately 13% of the sample lies in the top ten. This specimen consisted of cultured PBMCs, obtained from culture after CMV antigen stimulation. These receptors originate from a human donor in good health (CMV status not recorded). Some clones in this sample may be carry-over from other donors' samples.

This clonotype appeared a few times. This rearrangement joins TRBV6-8 to TRBJ2-1; tentatively, D is TRBD2 (6 bases). V lost 2 bases to trimming and J lost 12 bases, with 14 bases between them. This CDR3 spans 13 amino acids. Germline V gives CDR1 MNHGY, CDR2 SAAAGT. The CDR3, as DNA: TGTGCCAGCAGTTACGGGAGGTCTCCCCGGCAGTTCTTC. Its protein product is CASSYGRSPRQFF.

This chain connects TRBV7-6 to TRBJ2-3; tentative D call: TRBD2 (5 bases). Trimming took off 5 bases at V and 4 bases at J, with 13 bases between the two ends. This CDR3 is 14 amino acids long. Germline loops: CDR1 SGHVS, CDR2 FNYEAQ. The CDR3 region is CASSALANPDTQYF. DNA of the CDR3: TGTGCCAGCAGCGCGTTAGCGAACCCAGATACGCAGTATTTT.

The CDR3, as DNA: TGTGCCAGCAGCCGAAGGACAGTAAGGAACACCGGGGAGCTGTTTTTT. It codes for CASSRRTVRNTGELFF. The rearrangement links TRBV6-5 to TRBJ2-2, with D possibly TRBD1 on 6 matching bases. CDR3 length: 16 residues. Trimming removed 6 bases from V and 1 base from J, with 15 bases in between. CDR1 is MNHEY and CDR2 is SVGAGI in the germline V gene.

This chain joins TRBV12-3 or TRBV12-4 and TRBJ2-3; TRBD1 aligns across 9 bases. The CDR3 loop spans 14 amino acids. Trimming removed 6 bases from V and 3 bases from J; junction bases left unmatched: 4. CDR3 region: CASRGTGRTDTQYF. Written as DNA, the CDR3 is TGTGCCAGCAGGGGGACAGGGAGGACAGATACGCAGTATTTT.

This clonotype has more than one count but fewer than ten. The rearrangement uses TRBV20-1 and TRBJ1-5, with 7 bases lining up with TRBD1. Germline V CDR1 and CDR2: DFQATT, SNEGSKA (reference sequence). CDR3 size: 18 residues. V was clipped by 3 bases and J by 2 bases; unmatched bases: 16. The chain's CDR3 is CSASRPGQWEYGNQPQHF. DNA of the CDR3: TGCAGTGCTAGTCGGCCGGGACAGTGGGAATATGGCAATCAGCCCCAGCATTTT.

A few counts support this clonotype. The CDR3 DNA sequence: TGTGCCAGCAGCTTCAACGGGGCTAGCGCTTCCTACGAGCAGTACTTC. This gives the protein CASSFNGASASYEQYF. The V call is TRBV7-2, the J call TRBJ2-7; the D gene is possibly TRBD2 (6 bases). The CDR3 sequence is 16 residues long. Germline CDR1 SGHTA, CDR2 FQGNSA. Trimming removed 3 bases at V and 1 base at J, with 16 bases between.

CDR3 protein: CASSPSIQGIGIEQFF. CDR3 in DNA: TGTGCCAGCTCACCTTCTATCCAGGGGATTGGCATAGAGCAGTTCTTC. The chain employs TRBV18 and TRBJ2-1; the D gene is possibly TRBD1 (6 bases). The V gene lost 3 bases and the J gene lost 10 bases, with 22 bases spanning the gap. The CDR3 sequence is 16 residues long. Germline assignment: CDR1 KGHSH and CDR2 LQKENI.

This clonotype was counted once. The J gene is TRBJ2-7, the V gene TRBV12-5; D perhaps matches TRBD2 (5 bases). The germline V gene has CDR1 LGHNT and CDR2 FRNRAP. The V and J ends lost 2 bases and 3 bases respectively, with 11 bases between them. The CDR3 totals 14 residues. Here the CDR3 DNA reads TGTGCTAGTGGTTTGTCCCCGGGGTACTACGAGCAGTACGTC. This codes for CASGLSPGYYEQYV.

The chain combines TRBV20-1 with TRBJ2-7, with 9 bases lining up with TRBD2. The CDR3 runs to 14 residues. V trimming: 6 bases; J trimming: 2 bases; junction bases outside the gene matches: 8. Germline CDR1 DFQATT, CDR2 SNEGSKA (reference sequence). DNA for the CDR3: TGCAGTGCCTGGAAGGTAGCGGGAGCCTACGAGCAGTACTTC. The encoded protein is CSAWKVAGAYEQYF.

This clonotype was detected a few times. The chain has TRBV11-2 and TRBJ1-1; D gene unclear. Germline V gives CDR1 SGHAT, CDR2 FQNNGV. V was trimmed by 2 bases and J by 0 bases, leaving 4 bases between them. The length of the CDR3 is 13 residues. Written as DNA, the CDR3 is TGTGCCAGCAGCTTAAAAATGAACACTGAAGCTTTCTTT. Encoded protein: CASSLKMNTEAFF. The entire variable domain, with the rest obtained from reference TRBV11-2 and TRBJ1-1, is as follows: EAGVAQSPRYKIIEKRQSVAFWCNPISGHATLYWYQQILGQGPKLLIQFQNNGVVDDSQLPKDRFSAERLKGVDSTLKIQPAKLEDSAVYLCASSLKMNTEAFFGQGTRLTVV.

V gene TRBV7-9 combines with J gene TRBJ2-7; 12 bases map to TRBD2. The CDR3 is made up of 15 amino acids. J lost 5 bases, V lost 1 base, and 3 bases had no gene match. CDR1 is SEHNR, CDR2 FQNEAQ, per germline (reference sequence). Written as DNA, the CDR3 is TGTGCCAGCAGCTTAGGACTAGCGGGAGTACACGAGCAGTACTTC. This encodes CASSLGLAGVHEQYF.

In nucleotides, the CDR3 is TGTGCCAGCAGTTACTTCTTTGCACAGGGCGGAGAGACCCAGTACTTC. The encoded protein is CASSYFFAQGGETQYF. The chain uses TRBV6-5 and TRBJ2-5, with a possible D match to TRBD1 (6 bases). The CDR3 extends over 16 amino acids. V was shortened by 1 base and J by 4 bases, with 16 bases between the two germline ends. Germline values: CDR1 MNHEY, CDR2 SVGAGI.

This clonotype was observed many times. The chain has TRBV7-2 and TRBJ2-1; TRBD2 might be the D (5 bases). Trimming removed 5 bases at V and 8 bases at J, with 19 bases between. The V gene's germline CDR1 is SGHTA and CDR2 FQGNSA. This CDR3 contains 15 residues. The CDR3 DNA is TGTGCCAGCAGCCCAAGCCGACTATCCGAGGATGAGCAGTTCTTC. Translation gives CASSPSRLSEDEQFF.

The chain is built from TRBV11-2 and TRBJ1-4; D uncertain. V was pared by 5 bases and J by 11 bases, with 12 bases between. The CDR3 sequence is 12 residues long. Germline CDR1 and CDR2: SGHAT and FQNNGV. The CDR3 bases are TGTGCCAGCAGCAACTCGGGCGCCAAACTGTTTTTT. Protein: CASSNSGAKLFF. The whole variable domain, remainder taken from reference TRBV11-2 and TRBJ1-4, is EAGVAQSPRYKIIEKRQSVAFWCNPISGHATLYWYQQILGQGPKLLIQFQNNGVVDDSQLPKDRFSAERLKGVDSTLKIQPAKLEDSAVYLCASSNSGAKLFFGSGTQLSVL.

Written as DNA, the CDR3 is TGCGCCAGCAGCTTGGCCGGTACTAACTTCTACGAGCAGTACTTC. As protein: CASSLAGTNFYEQYF. This rearrangement joins TRBV5-1 to TRBJ2-7; D remains ambiguous. This CDR3 region has 15 residues. Trimming removed 0 bases at V and 3 bases at J, with 13 bases between. Germline V gene data show CDR1 as SGHRS and CDR2 as YFSETQ.

This clonotype appeared a few times. This sequence joins TRBV2 and TRBJ2-6; 9 bases are a match to TRBD1. J was trimmed by 3 bases and V by 5 bases; bases with no gene match: 5. CDR1 is SNHLY and CDR2 is FYNNEI in the germline V gene. The CDR3 loop spans 16 amino acids. CDR3 bases: TGTGCCAGCAGTTCAACAGGGGGCCTTGGGGCCAACGTCCTGACTTTC. As protein: CASSSTGGLGANVLTF. Based on the CDR3 plus reference TRBV2 and TRBJ2-6, the full variable domain is EPEVTQTPSHQVTQMGQEVILRCVPISNHLYFYWYRQILGQKVEFLVSFYNNEISEKSEIFDDQFSVERPDGSNFTLKIRSTKLEDSAMYFCASSSTGGLGANVLTFGAGSRLTVL.

The J gene is TRBJ2-1, the V gene TRBV4-3; D ambiguous. Germline CDR1 LGHNA, CDR2 YSLEER. This CDR3 spans 13 amino acids. Trimming removed 2 bases from V and 9 bases from J, with 11 bases in between. The CDR3 DNA sequence: TGCGCCAGCAGCCAATCTAGAGAGCTTGAGCAGTTCTTC. Protein sequence: CASSQSRELEQFF.

This clonotype was seen more than once but under ten times. The CDR3 DNA reads TGCGCCAGCAGCCAAGAGTCAGGGGATCAGCCCCAGCATTTT. Protein sequence: CASSQESGDQPQHF. V usage is TRBV4-1 and J usage is TRBJ1-5, with D possibly being TRBD1 (6 bases). Germline V gene data show CDR1 as MGHRA and CDR2 as YSYEKL. The V end lost 0 bases, the J end lost 5 bases, and 8 bases lay between the germline ends. The CDR3 is made up of 14 amino acids.

This clonotype is medium-sized within its sample. This sequence joins TRBV7-6 and TRBJ1-1, with unresolved D. The ends were cut back, 5 bases at V and 0 bases at J, with 7 bases in the middle. This CDR3 region has 13 residues. In germline, CDR1 is SGHVS, CDR2 FNYEAQ. CDR3 amino acids: CASSPGLNTEAFF. The DNA of the CDR3 is TGTGCCAGCAGCCCGGGATTGAACACTGAAGCTTTCTTT.

V gene TRBV7-4 combines with J gene TRBJ1-1; 8 nucleotides agree with TRBD1. The length of the CDR3 is 15 residues. V trimming: 3 bases; J trimming: 3 bases; junction bases outside the gene matches: 6. Germline CDR1 and CDR2: SGHVT and SQSDAQ. The DNA of the CDR3 is TGTGCCAGCAGCTTCGTGACAGGGGAGTACACTGAAGCTTTCTTT. As protein: CASSFVTGEYTEAFF.

The V and J genes are TRBV7-2 and TRBJ2-7; D not resolved. Trimming stripped 5 bases from V and 3 bases from J, with 14 bases between. The CDR3 has 14 residues. From germline, CDR1 is SGHTA and CDR2 FQGNSA. CDR3 bases: TGTGCCAGCAGCCAGACCCGAAGGGACTACGAGCAGTACTTC. Translated, it gives CASSQTRRDYEQYF.

This clonotype was picked up a small number of times. This chain links TRBV7-2 with TRBJ2-7; D unresolved. The CDR3 has 14 amino acids. Germline V gene data show CDR1 as SGHTA and CDR2 as FQGNSA. Trimming stripped 1 base from V and 2 bases from J, with 9 bases between. CDR3 nucleotide sequence: TGTGCCAGCAGCTTAGGCGGTAGGACCTACGAGCAGTACTTC. Its translation is CASSLGGRTYEQYF.

On this clonotype itself: One end of the junction fails to match germline, which may point to a read error. This rearrangement joins TRBV6-6 to TRBJ1-1, with 7 positions matching TRBD1. CDR1 is MNHNY and CDR2 is SVGAGI in the germline V gene (reference sequence). CDR3 length: 16 residues. CDR3 bases: TGTGCCAGCACTTACTGGAGGACAGGATTGAACACTGAAGCTTTCTTT. Translation gives CASTYWRTGLNTEAFF.

The V gene is TRBV25-1, the J gene TRBJ2-3; the D gene is possibly TRBD1 (5 bases). The CDR3 spans 13 residues. Germline V gene data show CDR1 as MGHDK and CDR2 as SYGVNS. Trimming removed 9 bases from V and 2 bases from J, with 12 bases in between. CDR3 sequence: CASGHRFTDTQYF. The CDR3 bases are TGTGCCAGTGGACACCGATTCACAGATACGCAGTATTTT.

This clonotype has just a few counts. This chain joins TRBV4-3 and TRBJ2-1; 12 nucleotides line up with TRBD1. Germline CDR1 reads LGHNA; CDR2 reads YSLEER. V was pared by 5 bases and J by 7 bases, with 3 bases of the junction left unmatched. The CDR3 sequence is 14 residues long. CDR3 bases: TGCGCCAGCAGCAAGGGACAGGGGGCAAATGAGCAGTTCTTC. It translates to CASSKGQGANEQFF.

The chain carries TRBV12-3 or TRBV12-4 and TRBJ2-5; D unresolved. This CDR3 spans 14 amino acids. V was trimmed by 7 bases and J by 2 bases, leaving 14 bases between them. Here the CDR3 reads CASKETSDQETQYF. CDR3 nucleotides: TGTGCCAGCAAGGAAACAAGCGATCAAGAGACCCAGTACTTC.